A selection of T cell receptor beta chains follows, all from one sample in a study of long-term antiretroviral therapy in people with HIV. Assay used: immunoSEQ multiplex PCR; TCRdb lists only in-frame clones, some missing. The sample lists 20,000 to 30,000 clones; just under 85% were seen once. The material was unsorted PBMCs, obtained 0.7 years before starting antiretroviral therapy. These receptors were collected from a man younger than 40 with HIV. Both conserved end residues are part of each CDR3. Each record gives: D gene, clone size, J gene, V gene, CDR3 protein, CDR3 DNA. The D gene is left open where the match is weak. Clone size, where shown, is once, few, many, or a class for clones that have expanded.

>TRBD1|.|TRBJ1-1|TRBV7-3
CASSLSPGTANTEAFF
TGTGCCAGCAGTTTGTCCCCCGGGACAGCAAACACTGAAGCTTTCTTT
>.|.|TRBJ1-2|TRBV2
CASSESVGGPNYGYTF
TGTGCCAGCAGTGAAAGCGTGGGGGGCCCTAACTATGGCTACACCTTC
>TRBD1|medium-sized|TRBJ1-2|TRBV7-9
CASIPGTGLNYGYTF
TGTGCCAGCATTCCCGGGACAGGCCTTAACTATGGCTACACCTTC
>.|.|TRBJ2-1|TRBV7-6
CASSSDGTYNEQFF
TGTGCCAGCAGCTCGGACGGAACCTACAATGAGCAGTTCTTC
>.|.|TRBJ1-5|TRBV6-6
CASSLKTYQPQHF
TGTGCCAGCAGTTTGAAGACTTATCAGCCCCAGCATTTT
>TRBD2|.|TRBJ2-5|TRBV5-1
CASSLGSPGLAYQETQYF
TGCGCCAGCAGCTTGGGGTCTCCGGGACTAGCGTACCAAGAGACCCAGTACTTC
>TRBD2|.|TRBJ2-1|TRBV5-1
CASSLVASGGYNEQFF
TGCGCCAGCAGCTTGGTCGCTAGCGGGGGGTACAATGAGCAGTTCTTC
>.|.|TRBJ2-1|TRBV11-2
CASSFSGDEQFF
TGTGCCAGCAGCTTTAGCGGAGATGAGCAGTTCTTC
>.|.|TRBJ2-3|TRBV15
CATSLGSGSTDTQYF
TGTGCCACCTCCTTGGGTAGCGGTAGCACAGATACGCAGTATTTT
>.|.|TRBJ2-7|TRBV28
CASSRSLRPGNFYEQYF
TGTGCCAGCAGTCGCTCCCTACGTCCAGGGAACTTCTACGAGCAGTACTTC
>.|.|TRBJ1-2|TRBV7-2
CASSPQIGGYGYTF
TGTGCCAGCAGCCCTCAGATAGGGGGTTATGGCTACACCTTC
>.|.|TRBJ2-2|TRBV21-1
CASSSPGLNTGELFF
TGTGCCAGCAGCTCTCCGGGACTGAACACCGGGGAGCTGTTTTTT
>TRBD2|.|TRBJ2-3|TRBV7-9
CASSLERESDTQYF
TGTGCCAGCAGCTTAGAGCGGGAGAGTGATACGCAGTATTTT
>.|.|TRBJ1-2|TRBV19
CASTTGRFGYTF
TGTGCCAGTACCACAGGGAGATTTGGCTACACCTTC
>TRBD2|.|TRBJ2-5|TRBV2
CAGRAQETQYF
TGTGCCGGGAGGGCTCAAGAGACCCAGTACTTC
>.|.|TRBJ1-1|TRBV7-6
CASSLEELSGMNTEAFF
TGTGCCAGCAGCTTAGAAGAACTCTCAGGGATGAACACTGAAGCTTTCTTT
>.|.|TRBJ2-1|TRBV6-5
CASSYSMHRPDNEQFF
TGTGCCAGCAGTTACTCGATGCACAGGCCCGACAATGAGCAGTTCTTC
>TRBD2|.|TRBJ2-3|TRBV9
CASSVGLAGGPNTQYF
TGTGCCAGCAGCGTAGGGCTAGCGGGGGGCCCGAATACGCAGTATTTT
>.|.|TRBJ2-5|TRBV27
CASSFGGETQYF
TGTGCCAGCAGTTTTGGGGGAGAGACCCAGTACTTC
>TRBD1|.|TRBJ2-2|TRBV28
CASSHRGTGELFF
TGTGCCAGCAGTCACAGGGGTACCGGGGAGCTGTTTTTT
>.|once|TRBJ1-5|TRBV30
CAWSQKGNQPQHF
TGTGCCTGGAGTCAGAAAGGCAATCAGCCCCAGCATTTT
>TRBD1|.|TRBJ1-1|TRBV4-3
CASSQPTGSGTEAFF
TGCGCCAGCAGCCAACCGACAGGGTCGGGAACTGAAGCTTTCTTT
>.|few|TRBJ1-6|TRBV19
CASSFEGNSPLHF
TGTGCCAGCTCTTTTGAGGGCAATTCACCCCTCCACTTT
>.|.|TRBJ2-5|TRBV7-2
CASSLVSRGGETQYF
TGTGCCAGCAGCTTGGTATCCAGGGGAGGGGAGACCCAGTACTTC
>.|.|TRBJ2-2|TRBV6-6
CASSYPPERGELFF
TGTGCCAGCAGTTACCCCCCAGAACGCGGGGAGCTGTTTTTT
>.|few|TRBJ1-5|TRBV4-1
CASSQALGALYSNQPQHF
TGCGCCAGCAGCCAAGCGCTAGGAGCTCTATATAGCAATCAGCCCCAGCATTTT
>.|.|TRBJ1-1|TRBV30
CASLMSGTVNTEAFF
TGTGCCTCTTTGATGTCCGGGACCGTGAACACTGAAGCTTTCTTT
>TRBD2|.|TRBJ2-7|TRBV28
CASRLAGGPNYEQYF
TGTGCCAGCAGACTAGCGGGAGGGCCGAACTACGAGCAGTACTTC
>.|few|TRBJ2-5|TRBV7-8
CASSHDELYLPGTQYF
TGTGCCAGCAGCCATGACGAGCTTTATCTCCCTGGTACCCAGTACTTC
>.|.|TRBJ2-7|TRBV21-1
CASSFPGLTYEQYF
TGTGCCAGCAGCTTCCCCGGGTTAACCTACGAGCAGTACTTC
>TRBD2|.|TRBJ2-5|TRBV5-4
CASSLLGGGIQETQYF
TGTGCCAGCAGCTTGCTTGGCGGGGGAATCCAAGAGACCCAGTACTTC
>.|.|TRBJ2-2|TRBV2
CASSESLGGWELFF
TGTGCCAGCAGTGAATCCCTCGGGGGTTGGGAGCTGTTTTTT
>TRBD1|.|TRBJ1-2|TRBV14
CASSQSGTGVRYTF
TGTGCCAGCAGCCAGTCTGGGACAGGGGTTCGCTACACCTTC
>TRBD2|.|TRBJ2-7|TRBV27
CASSLSFPSGRISYEQYF
TGTGCCAGCAGTTTATCGTTCCCTAGCGGGAGGATTTCCTACGAGCAGTACTTC
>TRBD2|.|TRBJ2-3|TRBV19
CASSIALTSAANSTQYF
TGTGCCAGTAGTATCGCCCTGACTAGCGCTGCGAACAGTACGCAGTATTTT
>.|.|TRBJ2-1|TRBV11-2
CASSLDEQFF
TGTGCCAGCAGCTTAGATGAGCAGTTCTTC
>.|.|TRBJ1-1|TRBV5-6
CASSLGAQNTEAFF
TGTGCCAGCAGCTTAGGGGCGCAGAACACTGAAGCTTTCTTT
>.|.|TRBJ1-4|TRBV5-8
CASSLGPTYEKLFF
TGTGCCAGCAGCTTGGGGCCGACTTATGAAAAACTGTTTTTT
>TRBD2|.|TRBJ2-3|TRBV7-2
CASSLGGSGGAADTQYF
TGTGCCAGCAGCTTAGGGGGAAGCGGGGGGGCCGCAGATACGCAGTATTTT
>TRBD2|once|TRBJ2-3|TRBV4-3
CASSHPRRRTSGRTDTQYF
TGCGCCAGCAGCCACCCAAGAAGACGGACTAGCGGTCGCACAGATACGCAGTATTTT
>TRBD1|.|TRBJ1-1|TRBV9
CASSVVTGAEAFF
TGTGCCAGCAGCGTAGTCACAGGGGCTGAAGCTTTCTTT
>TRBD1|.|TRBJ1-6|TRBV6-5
CASNPGQQNSPLHF
TGTGCCAGCAATCCGGGACAGCAGAATTCACCCCTCCACTTT
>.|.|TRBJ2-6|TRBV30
CAWSVPGAGANVLTF
TGTGCCTGGAGTGTCCCAGGGGCTGGGGCCAACGTCCTGACTTTC